This T cell receptor (beta chain) stems from a study of identical twins. Overall study results and limits: Clonotypes of the beta chain that were abundant in cord blood carried fewer insertions (memory repertoires showed none). Weaker excess twin sharing was observed in beta out-of-frame sequences.

This clonotype was counted many times. Its antigen is still unknown. V lost 0 bases and J lost 0, with 6 bases in between. The CDR3 contains 15 residues. Germline CDR1 is KGHSH and CDR2 is LQKENI. MiXCR, applied by TCRdb to the 5' RACE reads, yields one record per CDR3 protein. The sample contains about 160,000 distinct CDR3 sequences, around 3.5% of which appear only once. Healthy Caucasians made up all donors. The source of this sequence is a man aged 18 to 29 in good health. Sequencing was performed on memory T cells sorted from blood. The chain combines TRBV18 with TRBJ2-1, with D possibly matching TRBD2 (5 bases). In nucleotides, the CDR3 is TGTGCCAGCTCACCACCAACTAGCTCCTACAATGAGCAGTTCTTC. It yields the protein CASSPPTSSYNEQFF.